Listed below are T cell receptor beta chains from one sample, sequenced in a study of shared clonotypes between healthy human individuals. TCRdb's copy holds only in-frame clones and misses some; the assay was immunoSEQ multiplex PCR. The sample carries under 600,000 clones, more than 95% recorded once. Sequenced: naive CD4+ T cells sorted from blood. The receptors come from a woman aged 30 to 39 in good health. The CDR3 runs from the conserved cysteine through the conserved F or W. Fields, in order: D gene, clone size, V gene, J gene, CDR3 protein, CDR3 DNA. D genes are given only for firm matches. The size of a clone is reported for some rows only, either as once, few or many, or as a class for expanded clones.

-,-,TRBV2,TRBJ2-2,CASSEVPVTGELFF,TGTGCCAGCAGTGAAGTCCCAGTAACCGGGGAGCTGTTTTTT
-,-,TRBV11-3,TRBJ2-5,CASSLTSEGETQYF,TGTGCCAGCAGCTTAACGTCAGAAGGAGAGACCCAGTACTTC
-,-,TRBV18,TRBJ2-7,CASSPNRDYEQYF,TGTGCCAGCTCACCGAACAGGGACTACGAGCAGTACTTC
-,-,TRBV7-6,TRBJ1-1,CASSLGGLGTEAFF,TGTGCCAGCAGCCTAGGAGGGCTAGGGACTGAAGCTTTCTTT
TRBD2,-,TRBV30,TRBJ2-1,CACSGTRGGGYNEQFF,TGTGCCTGCTCCGGGACCCGGGGCGGGGGTTACAATGAGCAGTTCTTC
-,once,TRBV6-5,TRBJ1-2,CASSYSTGSGGYTF,TGTGCCAGCAGTTACTCCACAGGATCGGGTGGCTACACCTTC
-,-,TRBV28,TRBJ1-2,CASSPLGGSYGYTF,TGTGCCAGCAGTCCCCTGGGGGGCAGCTATGGCTACACCTTC
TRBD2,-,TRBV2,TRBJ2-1,CASSESGSSYNEQFF,TGTGCCAGCAGTGAAAGCGGGAGCTCCTACAATGAGCAGTTCTTC
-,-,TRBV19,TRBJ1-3,CASSIGDSGNTIYF,TGTGCCAGTAGTATAGGGGACTCCGGAAACACCATATATTTT
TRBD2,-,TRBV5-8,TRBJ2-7,CASSLMGLAGEVNF,TGTGCCAGCAGCTTAATGGGGCTAGCGGGAGAAGTGAACTTC
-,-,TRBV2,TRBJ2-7,CATEGPPRTYEQYF,TGTGCCACAGAGGGACCGCCCAGAACCTACGAGCAGTACTTC
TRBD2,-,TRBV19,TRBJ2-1,CASSQAGHSYNEQFF,TGTGCCAGTAGTCAAGCGGGGCACTCCTACAATGAGCAGTTCTTC
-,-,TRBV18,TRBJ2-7,CASSPQGSRYEQYF,TGTGCCAGCTCACCACAGGGCAGCCGCTACGAGCAGTACTTC
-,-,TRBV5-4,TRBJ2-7,CASSPKVGGGKTLYEQYF,TGTGCCAGCAGCCCCAAAGTGGGGGGCGGGAAAACCCTCTACGAGCAGTACTTC
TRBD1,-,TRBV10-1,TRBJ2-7,CASSDYRGTPYEQYF,TGCGCCAGCAGTGATTACAGGGGGACCCCTTACGAGCAGTACTTC
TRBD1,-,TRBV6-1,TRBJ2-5,CASSDYGTGGVGETQYF,TGTGCCAGCAGTGACTACGGGACAGGGGGTGTCGGAGAGACCCAGTACTTC
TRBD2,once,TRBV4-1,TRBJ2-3,CASSQDEVAGLRDTQYF,TGCGCCAGCAGCCAAGACGAGGTAGCGGGGCTCCGGGATACGCAGTATTTT
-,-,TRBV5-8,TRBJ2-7,CASSLDYSYEQYF,TGTGCCAGCAGCTTGGATTACTCCTACGAGCAGTACTTC
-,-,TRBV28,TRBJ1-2,CASHSLYGYTF,TGTGCCAGCCACAGCTTATATGGCTACACCTTC
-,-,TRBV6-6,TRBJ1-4,CASSYARAGEKLFF,TGTGCCAGCAGTTACGCCAGGGCGGGAGAAAAACTGTTTTTT
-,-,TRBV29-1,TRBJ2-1,CSVADNEQFF,TGCAGCGTTGCGGACAATGAGCAGTTCTTC
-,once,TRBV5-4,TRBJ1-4,CASSTDLNEKLFF,TGTGCCAGCAGCACTGACCTTAATGAAAAACTGTTTTTT
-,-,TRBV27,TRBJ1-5,CASSLTSNQPQHF,TGTGCCAGCAGTCTAACTAGCAATCAGCCCCAGCATTTT
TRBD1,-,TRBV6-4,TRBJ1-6,CASSDHRGSGSPLHF,TGTGCCAGCAGTGACCACAGGGGAAGTGGGTCACCCCTCCACTTT
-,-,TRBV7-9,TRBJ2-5,CASSPGETQYF,TGTGCCAGCAGCCCCGGAGAGACCCAGTACTTC
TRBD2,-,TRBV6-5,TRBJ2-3,CASRSKEGLQVQYF,TGTGCCAGCAGGAGCAAAGAGGGACTACAGGTGCAGTATTTT
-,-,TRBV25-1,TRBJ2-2,CASSDFVGINGELFF,TGTGCCAGCAGTGATTTTGTAGGGATTAACGGGGAGCTGTTTTTT
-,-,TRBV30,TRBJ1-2,CACKEGVYGYTF,TGTGCCTGTAAAGAGGGGGTCTATGGCTACACCTTC
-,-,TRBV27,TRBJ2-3,CASSQAWGIWGTDTQYF,TGTGCCAGCAGTCAGGCATGGGGGATTTGGGGCACAGATACGCAGTATTTT